These 11 T cell receptor beta chains were sequenced from one sample in a study of T cells in Graves' hyperthyroidism and ophthalmopathy. Researchers took RNA transcripts and amplified the TCR beta CDR3 regions from them. Researchers ran a first-round RT-PCR on the TCR CDR3 using the HTBI primer set. One entry per CDR3 protein, called by TCRdb with MiXCR from the multiplex PCR reads. Altogether about 290,000 distinct CDR3 sequences are present, about an eighth being singletons, with the ten largest covering more than 7.5%. The sequencing input was blood. These receptors were obtained from a woman in her twenties or thirties with Graves' hyperthyroidism that later progressed to Graves' ophthalmopathy.

This clonotype was observed many times. The rearrangement links TRBV28 to TRBJ1-1, with D possibly matching TRBD1 (5 bases). Germline CDR1 reads MDHEN; CDR2 reads SYDVKM. The V end was cut by 8 bases, the J end by 0 bases, with 10 bases between. This CDR3 contains 13 residues. CDR3 sequence: CASQDSMNTEAFF. For the CDR3, the DNA is TGTGCCAGCCAAGACAGTATGAACACTGAAGCTTTCTTT. The full variable domain, its missing parts supplied by reference TRBV28 and TRBJ1-1, is DVKVTQSSRYLVKRTGEKVFLECVQDMDHENMFWYRQDPGLGLRLIYFSYDVKMKEKGDIPEGYSVSREKKERFSLILESASTNQTSMYLCASQDSMNTEAFFGQGTRLTVV.

This clonotype was observed many times. The chain recombines TRBV12-3 or TRBV12-4 with TRBJ2-5; 8 nucleotides agree with TRBD1. The CDR3 loop spans 11 amino acids. J was trimmed by 11 bases and V by 5 bases; bases with no gene match: 4. The CDR3 loop reads CASSPGQVQYF. The CDR3 bases are TGTGCCAGCAGTCCGGGACAGGTACAGTACTTC.

This clonotype has only a few counts. The CDR3 DNA sequence: TGCGCCAGCAGCCGAAGGGGCGAGGGAGTATATACCGGGGAGCTGTTTTTT. Translation: CASSRRGEGVYTGELFF. This chain joins TRBV4-1 and TRBJ2-2; either TRBD1 or TRBD2 may fit D (5 bases each). V lost 4 bases, J lost 5 bases, and 20 bases lay in between. Germline CDR1 is MGHRA and CDR2 is YSYEKL. The CDR3 contains 17 residues.

The CDR3 region is CSADSGRTETQYF. The CDR3 coding sequence is TGCAGCGCCGACTCCGGTAGGACTGAGACCCAGTACTTC. The V and J genes are TRBV29-1 and TRBJ2-5, with a weak D call TRBD2 (5 bases). Trimming cost V 7 bases and J 5 bases, with 17 bases left between them. CDR3 length: 13 residues. The germline V gene encodes CDR1 SQVTM and CDR2 ANQGSEA.

In its sample, this clonotype was seen many times. V is TRBV6-2 or TRBV6-3 and J is TRBJ2-1, with 11 bases lining up with TRBD2. The CDR3 totals 14 residues. The germline V gene has CDR1 MNHEY and CDR2 SVGEGT. V was pared by 6 bases and J by 4 bases, with 2 bases of the junction left unmatched. CDR3 protein: CASRGLAAYNEQFF. The CDR3 coding sequence is TGTGCCAGCAGGGGACTAGCGGCTTACAATGAGCAGTTCTTC.

This chain joins TRBV30 and TRBJ1-1; D is uncertain. V gave up 1 base and J gave up 1 base, with 7 bases separating them. Germline V gives CDR1 GTSNPN, CDR2 SVGIG (reference sequence). This CDR3 region has 13 residues. In DNA, the CDR3 is TGTGCCTGGAGTGGATTCGAGAACACTGAAGCTTTCTTT. Protein: CAWSGFENTEAFF.

This clonotype has a handful of counts. J is TRBJ1-5 and V is TRBV30; TRBD1 matches 10 bases. The junction had 8 bases not matched to a gene; V was cut back by 2 bases and J by 7 bases. Germline assignment: CDR1 GTSNPN and CDR2 SVGIG (reference sequence). CDR3 length equals 15 residues. CDR3 region: CAWSFRDRGSQPQHF. The CDR3 nucleotides read TGTGCCTGGAGTTTCCGGGACAGGGGATCCCAGCCCCAGCATTTT.

There are a few counts of this clonotype. This chain joins TRBV19 and TRBJ2-2; D uncertain. CDR1 and CDR2 from the germline V gene are LNHDA and SQIVND (reference sequence). The ends were cut back, 7 bases at V and 8 bases at J, with 8 bases in the middle. The CDR3 has 11 amino acids. The CDR3 here is CASTMSGELFF. Here the CDR3 DNA reads TGTGCCAGTACGATGAGTGGGGAGCTGTTTTTT. Full variable domain (remainder filled in from reference TRBV19 and TRBJ2-2): DGGITQSPKYLFRKEGQNVTLSCEQNLNHDAMYWYRQDPGQGLRLIYYSQIVNDFQKGDIAEGYSVSREKKESFPLTVTSAQKNPTAFYLCASTMSGELFFGEGSRLTVL.

Points on this clonotype: A much larger clonotype is one base distant, so this may be a read error. Because the CDR3 is missing its conserved closing phenylalanine or tryptophan, this is likely a read error. The chain uses TRBV7-2 and TRBJ2-7; D assignment may be TRBD1 or TRBD2 (5 bases each). Looked up from germline, CDR1 is SGHTA and CDR2 is FQGNSA. This CDR3 is 12 amino acids long. The CDR3 protein is CASSLGDHEQYL. The CDR3 DNA is TGCGCCAGCAGCTTGGGGGATCACGAGCAGTACCTC.

This clonotype was seen ten or more times. This rearrangement joins TRBV7-8 to TRBJ2-2; possibly TRBD1 or TRBD2 for D (5 bases each). CDR3 length equals 15 residues. Trimming pared 7 bases from V and 4 bases from J, leaving 16 bases between. CDR1 and CDR2 from the germline V gene are SGHVS and FQNEAQ. The CDR3 DNA reads as TGTGCCAGCACCCCCCTCATCGGGGCCACCGGGGAGCTGTTTTTT. This codes for CASTPLIGATGELFF.

This chain joins TRBV4-1 and TRBJ2-1, with D tentatively TRBD2 (6 bases). The CDR3 consists of 15 residues. Germline CDR1 MGHRA, CDR2 YSYEKL. Between the trimmed V and J ends, which lost 0 bases and 5 bases, there was a span of 11 bases. The CDR3 bases are TGCGCCAGCAGCCAAGAGGCGGGACGGCACAATGAGCAGTTCTTC. Its protein is CASSQEAGRHNEQFF.